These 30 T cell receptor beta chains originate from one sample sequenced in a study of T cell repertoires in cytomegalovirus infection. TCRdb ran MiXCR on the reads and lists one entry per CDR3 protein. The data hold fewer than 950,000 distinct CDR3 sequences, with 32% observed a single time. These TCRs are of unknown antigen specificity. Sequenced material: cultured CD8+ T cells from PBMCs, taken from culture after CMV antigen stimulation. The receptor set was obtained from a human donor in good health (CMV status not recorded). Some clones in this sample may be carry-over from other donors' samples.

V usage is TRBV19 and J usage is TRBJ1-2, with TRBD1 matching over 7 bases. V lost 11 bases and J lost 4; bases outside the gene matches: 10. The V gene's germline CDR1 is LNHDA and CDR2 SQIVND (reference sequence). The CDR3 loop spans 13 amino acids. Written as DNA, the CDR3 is TGTGCCGCTGGTAATTCAGGGGGCTATGGCTACACCTTC. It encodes CAAGNSGGYGYTF.

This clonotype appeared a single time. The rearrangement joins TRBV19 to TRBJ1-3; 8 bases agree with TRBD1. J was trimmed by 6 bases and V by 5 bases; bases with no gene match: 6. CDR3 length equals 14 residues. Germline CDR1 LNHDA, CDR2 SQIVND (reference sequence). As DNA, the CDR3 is TGTGCCAGTAGTCCCCGGACAGGGATAAACACCATATATTTT. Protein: CASSPRTGINTIYF.

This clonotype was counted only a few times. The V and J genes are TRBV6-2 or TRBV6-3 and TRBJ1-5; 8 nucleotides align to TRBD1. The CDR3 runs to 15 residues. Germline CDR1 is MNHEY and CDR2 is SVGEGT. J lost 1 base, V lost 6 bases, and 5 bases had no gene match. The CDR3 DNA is TGTGCCAGCAGGGACAGGGAGGGGAGCAATCAGCCCCAGCATTTT. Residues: CASRDREGSNQPQHF.

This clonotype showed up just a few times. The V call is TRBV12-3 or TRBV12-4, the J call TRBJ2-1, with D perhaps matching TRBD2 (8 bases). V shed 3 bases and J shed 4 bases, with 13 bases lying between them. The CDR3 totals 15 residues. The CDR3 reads CASSFRGGQYNEQFF. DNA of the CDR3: TGTGCCAGCAGTTTTCGGGGGGGACAGTACAATGAGCAGTTCTTC.

The CDR3: CASSPSAGGGETQYF. CDR3 nucleotides: TGTGCCAGCAGCCCTTCGGCGGGGGGTGGAGAGACCCAGTACTTC. J is TRBJ2-5 and V is TRBV6-5; 8 bases are shared with TRBD2. J was trimmed by 4 bases and V by 6 bases; bases with no gene match: 10. Germline V gene data show CDR1 as MNHEY and CDR2 as SVGAGI. This CDR3 contains 15 residues.

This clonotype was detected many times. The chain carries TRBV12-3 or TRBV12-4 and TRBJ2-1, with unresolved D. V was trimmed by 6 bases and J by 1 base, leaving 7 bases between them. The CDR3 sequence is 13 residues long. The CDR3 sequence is CASSFFSYNEQFF. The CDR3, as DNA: TGTGCCAGCAGCTTCTTTTCCTACAATGAGCAGTTCTTC.

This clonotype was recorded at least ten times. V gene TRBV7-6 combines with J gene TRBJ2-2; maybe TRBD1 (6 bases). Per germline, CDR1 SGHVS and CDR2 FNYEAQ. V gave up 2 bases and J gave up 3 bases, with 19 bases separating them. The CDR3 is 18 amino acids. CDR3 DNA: TGTGCCAGCAGCTTACCAGAATCCCAGGGGATTCACACCGGGGAGCTGTTTTTT. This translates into CASSLPESQGIHTGELFF.

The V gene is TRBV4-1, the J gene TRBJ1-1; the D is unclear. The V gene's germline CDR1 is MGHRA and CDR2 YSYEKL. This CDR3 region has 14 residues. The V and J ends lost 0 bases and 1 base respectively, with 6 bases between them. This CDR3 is CASSQDATNTEAFF. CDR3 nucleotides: TGCGCCAGCAGCCAAGATGCCACGAACACTGAAGCTTTCTTT.

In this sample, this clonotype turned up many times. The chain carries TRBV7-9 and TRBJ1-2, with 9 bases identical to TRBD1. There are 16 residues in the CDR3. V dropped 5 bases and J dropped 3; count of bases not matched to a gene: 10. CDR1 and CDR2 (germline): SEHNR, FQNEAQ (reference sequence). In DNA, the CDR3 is TGTGCCAGCAGCCCGCCTGCGGGACAGGGACACTATGGCTACACCTTC. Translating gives CASSPPAGQGHYGYTF.

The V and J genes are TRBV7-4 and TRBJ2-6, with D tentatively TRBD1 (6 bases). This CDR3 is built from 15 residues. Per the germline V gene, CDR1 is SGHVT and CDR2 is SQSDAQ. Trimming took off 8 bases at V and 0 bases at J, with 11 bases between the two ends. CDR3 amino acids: CASAGTSSGANVLTF. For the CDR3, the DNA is TGTGCCAGCGCAGGGACAAGCTCTGGGGCCAACGTCCTGACTTTC.

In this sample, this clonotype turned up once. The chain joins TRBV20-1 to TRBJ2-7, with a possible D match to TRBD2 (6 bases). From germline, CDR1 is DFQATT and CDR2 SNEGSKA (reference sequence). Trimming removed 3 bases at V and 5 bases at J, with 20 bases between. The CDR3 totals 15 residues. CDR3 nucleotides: TGCAGTGCTAGGGGGGGACGGCAAGGGATCCACGAGCAGTACTTC. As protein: CSARGGRQGIHEQYF.

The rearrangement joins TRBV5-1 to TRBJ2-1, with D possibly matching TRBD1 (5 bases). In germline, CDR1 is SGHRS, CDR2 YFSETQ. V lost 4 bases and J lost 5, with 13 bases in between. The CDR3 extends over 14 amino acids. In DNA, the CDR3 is TGCGCCAGCAGCCGACAGCGAAGAGACAATGAGCAGTTCTTC. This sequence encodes CASSRQRRDNEQFF.

The CDR3 region is CASSYTGPTGELFF. As DNA, the CDR3 is TGTGCCAGCAGTTACACCGGCCCGACCGGGGAGCTGTTTTTT. The chain is built from TRBV6-8 and TRBJ2-2; D uncertain. The CDR3 sequence is 14 residues long. Trimming took off 2 bases at V and 5 bases at J, with 9 bases between the two ends. Germline V gene sequence: CDR1 MNHGY, CDR2 SAAAGT.

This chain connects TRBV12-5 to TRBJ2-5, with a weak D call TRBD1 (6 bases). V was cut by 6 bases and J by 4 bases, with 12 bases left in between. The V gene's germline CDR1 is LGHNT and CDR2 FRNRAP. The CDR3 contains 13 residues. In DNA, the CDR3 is TGTGCTAGTGGGGTTACAGGGTTAGAGACCCAGTACTTC. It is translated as CASGVTGLETQYF. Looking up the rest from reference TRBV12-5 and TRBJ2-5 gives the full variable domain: DARVTQTPRHKVTEMGQEVTMRCQPILGHNTVFWYRQTMMQGLELLAYFRNRAPLDDSGMPKDRFSAEMPDATLATLKIQPSEPRDSAVYFCASGVTGLETQYFGPGTRLLVL.

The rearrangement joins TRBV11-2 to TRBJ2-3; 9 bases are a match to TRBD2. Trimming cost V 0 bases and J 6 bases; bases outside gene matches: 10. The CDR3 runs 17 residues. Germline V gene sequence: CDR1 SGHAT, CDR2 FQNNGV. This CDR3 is CASSLDGGLAGDDTQYF. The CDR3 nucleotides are TGTGCCAGCAGCTTAGATGGGGGATTAGCGGGGGACGATACGCAGTATTTT.

CDR3 DNA: TGCGCCAGCAGCCAAGATAGCGACAGGGGGGGCCGTATCAGGGAGCTGTTTTTT. Translation: CASSQDSDRGGRIRELFF. J is TRBJ2-2 and V is TRBV4-3; TRBD1 matches 9 bases. The trim removed 0 bases at V and 9 bases at J, leaving 14 bases unmatched. CDR1 is LGHNA, CDR2 YSLEER, per germline. This CDR3 region has 18 residues.

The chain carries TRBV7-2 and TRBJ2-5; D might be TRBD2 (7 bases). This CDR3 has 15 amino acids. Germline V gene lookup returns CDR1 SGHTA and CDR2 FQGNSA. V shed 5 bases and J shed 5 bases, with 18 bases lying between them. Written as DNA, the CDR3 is TGTGCCAGCAGCCCTGCCGCGGGGGCCGGGGAGACCCAGTACTTC. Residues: CASSPAAGAGETQYF.

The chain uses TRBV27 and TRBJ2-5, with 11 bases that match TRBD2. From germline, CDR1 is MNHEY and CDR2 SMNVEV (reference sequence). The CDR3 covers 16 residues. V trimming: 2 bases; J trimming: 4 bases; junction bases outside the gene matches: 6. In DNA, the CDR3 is TGTGCCAGCAGTTTAATAGCGGGGGGGCCCAGAGAGACCCAGTACTTC. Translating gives CASSLIAGGPRETQYF.

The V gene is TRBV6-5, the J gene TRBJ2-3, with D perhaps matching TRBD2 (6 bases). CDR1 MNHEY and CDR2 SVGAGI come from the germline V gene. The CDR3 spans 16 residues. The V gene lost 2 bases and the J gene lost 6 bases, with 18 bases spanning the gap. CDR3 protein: CASSYQGLSERDTQYF. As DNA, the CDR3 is TGTGCCAGCAGTTACCAGGGACTTAGCGAAAGGGATACGCAGTATTTT.

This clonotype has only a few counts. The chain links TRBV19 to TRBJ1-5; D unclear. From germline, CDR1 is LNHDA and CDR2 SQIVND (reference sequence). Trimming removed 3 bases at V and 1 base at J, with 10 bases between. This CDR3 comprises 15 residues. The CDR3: CASSIYLNSNQPQHF. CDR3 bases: TGTGCCAGTAGTATTTATCTAAACAGCAATCAGCCCCAGCATTTT.

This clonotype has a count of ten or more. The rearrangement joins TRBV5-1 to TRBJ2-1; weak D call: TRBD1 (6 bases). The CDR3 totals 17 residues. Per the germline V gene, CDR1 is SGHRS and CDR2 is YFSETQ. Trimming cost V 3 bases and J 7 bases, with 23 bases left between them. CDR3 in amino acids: CASSWSGTPKGTNEQFF. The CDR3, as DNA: TGCGCCAGCAGCTGGTCCGGGACACCAAAGGGCACGAATGAGCAGTTCTTC.

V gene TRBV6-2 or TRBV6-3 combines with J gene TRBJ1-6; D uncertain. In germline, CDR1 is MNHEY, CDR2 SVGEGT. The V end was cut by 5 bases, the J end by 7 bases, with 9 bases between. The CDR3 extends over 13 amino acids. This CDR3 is CASSAPANSPLHF. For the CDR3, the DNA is TGTGCCAGCAGTGCCCCAGCGAATTCACCCCTCCACTTT.

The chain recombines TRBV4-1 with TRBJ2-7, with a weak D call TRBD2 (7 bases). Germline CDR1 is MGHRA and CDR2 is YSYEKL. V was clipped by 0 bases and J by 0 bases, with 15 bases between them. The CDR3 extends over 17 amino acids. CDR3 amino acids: CASSQDSSRGHSYEQYF. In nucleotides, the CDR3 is TGCGCCAGCAGCCAAGATTCCTCGCGGGGGCACTCCTACGAGCAGTACTTC.

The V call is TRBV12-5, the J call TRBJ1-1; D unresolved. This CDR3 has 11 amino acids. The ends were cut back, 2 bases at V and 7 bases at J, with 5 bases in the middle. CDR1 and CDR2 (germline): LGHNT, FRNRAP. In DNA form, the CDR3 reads TGTGCTAGTGGTTTGCCGGATGAAGCTTTCTTT. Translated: CASGLPDEAFF.

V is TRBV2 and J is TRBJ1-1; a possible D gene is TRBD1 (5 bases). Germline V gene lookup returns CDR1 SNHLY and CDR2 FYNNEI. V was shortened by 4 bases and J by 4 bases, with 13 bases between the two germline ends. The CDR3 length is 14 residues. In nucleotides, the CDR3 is TGTGCCAGCAGTGTCAGAGGGGAGGGCACTGAAGCTTTCTTT. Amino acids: CASSVRGEGTEAFF.

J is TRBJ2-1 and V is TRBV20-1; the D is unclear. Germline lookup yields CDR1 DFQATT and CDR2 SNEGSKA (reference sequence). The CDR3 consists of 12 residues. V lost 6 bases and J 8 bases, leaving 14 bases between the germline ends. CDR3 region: CSALGFDDEQFF. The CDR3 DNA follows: TGCAGTGCCCTAGGGTTCGACGATGAGCAGTTCTTC.

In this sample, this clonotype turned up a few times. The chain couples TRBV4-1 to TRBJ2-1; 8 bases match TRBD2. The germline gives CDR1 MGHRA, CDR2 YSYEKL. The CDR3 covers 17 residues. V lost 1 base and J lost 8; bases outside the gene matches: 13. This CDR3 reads CASSQGEGRGGLDEQFF. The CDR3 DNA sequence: TGCGCCAGCAGCCAAGGAGAGGGCCGGGGGGGCCTCGATGAGCAGTTCTTC.

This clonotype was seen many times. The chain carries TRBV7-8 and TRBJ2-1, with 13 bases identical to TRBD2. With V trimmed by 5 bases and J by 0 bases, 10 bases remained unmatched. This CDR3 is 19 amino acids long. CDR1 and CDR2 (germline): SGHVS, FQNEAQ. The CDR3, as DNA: TGTGCCAGCAGCCCGGGACTAGCGGGGCCGCCCAGCTCCTACAATGAGCAGTTCTTC. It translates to CASSPGLAGPPSSYNEQFF.

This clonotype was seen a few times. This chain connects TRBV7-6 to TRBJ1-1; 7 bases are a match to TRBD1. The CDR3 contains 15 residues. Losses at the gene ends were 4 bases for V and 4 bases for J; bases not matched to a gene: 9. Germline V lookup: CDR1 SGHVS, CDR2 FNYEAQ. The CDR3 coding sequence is TGTGCCAGCAGCTCCAACAGGGGCTGGAGCACTGAAGCTTTCTTT. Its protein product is CASSSNRGWSTEAFF.

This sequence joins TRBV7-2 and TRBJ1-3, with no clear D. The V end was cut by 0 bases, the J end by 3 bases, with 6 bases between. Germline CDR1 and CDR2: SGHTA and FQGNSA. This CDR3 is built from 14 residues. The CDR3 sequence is CASSLAGDGNTIYF. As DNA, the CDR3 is TGTGCCAGCAGCTTAGCTGGTGATGGAAACACCATATATTTT.